The next 10 T cell receptor beta chains were all read from a single sample in a study of T cell changes during pregnancy in multiple sclerosis. Assay: immunoSEQ multiplex PCR; the TCRdb copy retains only in-frame clones and omits some. The profile covers under 70,000 clones, with roughly 93% appearing a single time and 1.3% taken by the ten largest. Here the sequenced sample was peripheral blood, taken in the second trimester of pregnancy. The source is a female donor with multiple sclerosis, enrolled in a pregnancy study.

The chain is built from TRBV7-8 and TRBJ1-1, with 9 positions matching TRBD1. After removal of 5 bases from V and 4 bases from J, the junction contained 14 bases not matched to a gene. Germline assignment: CDR1 SGHVS and CDR2 FQNEAQ. The CDR3 sequence is 17 residues long. The CDR3 is CASSTPGQGVLGTEAFF. The CDR3, as DNA: TGTGCCAGCAGCACCCCGGGACAGGGAGTCTTAGGCACTGAAGCTTTCTTT.

The chain uses TRBV7-8 and TRBJ1-2; the D is unclear. This CDR3 region has 14 residues. Trimming cost V 2 bases and J 8 bases, with 15 bases left between them. Germline CDR1 is SGHVS and CDR2 is FQNEAQ. The CDR3 coding sequence is TGTGCCAGCAGCTTAACGGTTTTATCGGGGGGCTACACCTTC. This sequence encodes CASSLTVLSGGYTF.

Comments on this clone: An end of the junction differs from the germline gene, which may be a read error. The chain carries TRBV7-7 and TRBJ2-5, with D tentatively TRBD2 (6 bases). Germline V lookup: CDR1 SSHAT, CDR2 FNYEAQ (reference sequence). The CDR3 loop spans 13 amino acids. Here the CDR3 reads CASSLRLVETQYF. CDR3 sequence (DNA): TGTGCTAGCAGCTTAAGACTAGTCGAGACCCAGTACTTC.

Here the CDR3 DNA reads TGTGCCAGCAGCTCCACAGGGGACACCGGGGAGCTGTTTTTT. It is translated as CASSSTGDTGELFF. The chain links TRBV5-6 to TRBJ2-2; 7 nucleotides agree with TRBD1. This CDR3 contains 14 residues. Germline CDR1 is SGHDT and CDR2 is YYEEEE. V gave up 3 bases and J gave up 3 bases; unmatched junction bases: 2.

This chain connects TRBV10-2 to TRBJ2-7; 7 positions agree with TRBD1. The ends lost 5 bases at V and 12 bases at J; junction bases unmatched: 13. The CDR3 is made up of 13 amino acids. Germline V CDR1 and CDR2: WSHSY, SAAADI. The CDR3, as DNA: TGCGCCAGCAGTCCGGGACAGCCACTGAGGTCGTACTTC. The encoded protein is CASSPGQPLRSYF.

V is TRBV4-3 and J is TRBJ1-1; D perhaps matches TRBD1 (6 bases). Per the germline V gene, CDR1 is LGHNA and CDR2 is YSLEER. V lost 0 bases, J lost 1 base, and 9 bases lay in between. There are 15 residues in the CDR3. The CDR3 region has the DNA TGCGCCAGCAGCCAAGACGGACAGAGGAACACTGAAGCTTTCTTT. It encodes CASSQDGQRNTEAFF.

Only one count was recorded for this clone. V usage is TRBV6-5 and J usage is TRBJ2-6; TRBD2 might be the D (7 bases). Germline V gene lookup returns CDR1 MNHEY and CDR2 SVGAGI. The CDR3 is 16 residues long. V was trimmed by 2 bases and J by 0 bases, leaving 8 bases between them. CDR3 coding DNA: TGTGCCAGCAGTTACAGGGGGGGCTCTGGGGCCAACGTCCTGACTTTC. Encoded protein: CASSYRGGSGANVLTF.

This clone was observed a few times. This sequence joins TRBV5-1 and TRBJ1-2; the match to TRBD1 covers 9 bases. This CDR3 is built from 13 residues. V gave up 0 bases and J gave up 10 bases; unmatched junction bases: 4. CDR1 and CDR2 (germline): SGHRS, YFSETQ. The CDR3 nucleotides are TGCGCCAGCAGCTTGGGGCGACAGGGGGACTACACCTTC. Translation: CASSLGRQGDYTF. The whole variable domain, remainder taken from reference TRBV5-1 and TRBJ1-2, is KAGVTQTPRYLIKTRGQQVTLSCSPISGHRSVSWYQQTPGQGLQFLFEYFSETQRNKGNFPGRFSGRQFSNSRSEMNVSTLELGDSALYLCASSLGRQGDYTFGSGTRLTVV.

This rearrangement joins TRBV19 to TRBJ1-5; D ambiguous. The CDR3 consists of 12 residues. Per the germline V gene, CDR1 is LNHDA and CDR2 is SQIVND (reference sequence). Trimming took off 2 bases at V and 4 bases at J, with 3 bases between the two ends. CDR3 region: CASSILNQPQHF. CDR3 sequence (DNA): TGTGCCAGTAGTATACTAAATCAGCCCCAGCATTTT.

The CDR3 loop reads CASSSLARLAGGHGTDTQYF. For the CDR3, the DNA is TGTGCCAGCAGCTCCCTCGCCCGGCTAGCGGGGGGGCATGGCACAGATACGCAGTATTTT. The gene calls are TRBV13 and TRBJ2-3; 12 nucleotides line up with TRBD2. Germline V gene sequence: CDR1 PRHDT, CDR2 FYEKMQ (reference sequence). Unmatched junction bases numbered 15, after V lost 4 bases and J lost 1 base. The CDR3 spans 20 residues.